The 9 T cell receptor beta chains below come from one sample, sequenced in a study of shared clonotypes between healthy human individuals. Libraries were prepared by immunoSEQ multiplex PCR; TCRdb keeps only in-frame clonotypes and omits some of them. The sample contains over a million clones, about 75% of which appear only once. The sample consisted of memory CD4+ T cells sorted from blood. As for subset: CD45RA-negative fraction. Every receptor here comes from a man aged 18 to 29 in good health.

This chain links TRBV5-1 with TRBJ2-3; tentatively, D is TRBD1 or TRBD2 (6 bases each). The CDR3 extends over 14 amino acids. The V gene's germline CDR1 is SGHRS and CDR2 YFSETQ. V lost 6 bases and J lost 2, with 13 bases in between. The CDR3 loop is CASKGGVDTDTQYF. The CDR3 DNA reads TGCGCCAGCAAGGGGGGAGTGGACACAGATACGCAGTATTTT. The variable domain in full, completed from reference TRBV5-1 and TRBJ2-3, reads KAGVTQTPRYLIKTRGQQVTLSCSPISGHRSVSWYQQTPGQGLQFLFEYFSETQRNKGNFPGRFSGRQFSNSRSEMNVSTLELGDSALYLCASKGGVDTDTQYFGPGTRLTVL.

The chain links TRBV6-1 to TRBJ1-1; 7 positions match TRBD1. CDR1 is MNHNS and CDR2 is SASEGT in the germline V gene. CDR3 length equals 14 residues. Germline trimming cut 1 base from V and 5 bases from J; bases unmatched to any gene: 4. CDR3 loop: CASSEDDRVTEAFF. CDR3 bases: TGTGCCAGCAGTGAAGATGACAGGGTTACTGAAGCTTTCTTT.

This sequence joins TRBV28 and TRBJ1-2, with unresolved D. Germline V gives CDR1 MDHEN, CDR2 SYDVKM. The CDR3 totals 12 residues. The germline V and J ends were trimmed by 10 bases and 5 bases, with 14 bases remaining between them. This chain's CDR3 is CATQTLRYGYTF. CDR3 in DNA: TGTGCCACCCAAACCCTTAGATATGGCTACACCTTC.

This clone was picked up a small number of times. This chain connects TRBV30 to TRBJ1-3; a weak D match, TRBD1 (6 bases). The length of the CDR3 is 19 residues. Between the trimmed V and J ends, which lost 2 bases and 4 bases, there was a span of 27 bases. Germline V CDR1 and CDR2: GTSNPN, SVGIG (reference sequence). CDR3 protein: CAWSTRTALGVAWGNTIYF. The CDR3 DNA is TGTGCCTGGAGTACCAGGACAGCCCTTGGCGTGGCGTGGGGAAACACCATATATTTT.

V usage is TRBV28 and J usage is TRBJ1-5; no reliable D call. Germline V gene sequence: CDR1 MDHEN, CDR2 SYDVKM. The CDR3 loop spans 16 amino acids. The V end was cut by 6 bases, the J end by 2 bases, with 17 bases between. The CDR3 loop is CASSLSGGSGNQPQHF. The CDR3 bases are TGTGCCAGCAGCCTTAGCGGAGGGTCCGGCAATCAGCCCCAGCATTTT.

As to this clone: Other nucleotide sequences from this sample produce the same CDR3. The CDR3 loop is CASSYDRVGNIQYF. DNA of the CDR3: TGTGCCAGCAGCTACGACAGGGTGGGGAACATTCAGTACTTC. V and J are TRBV11-2 and TRBJ2-4; 7 bases map to TRBD1. The junction had 7 bases not matched to a gene; V was cut back by 4 bases and J by 7 bases. CDR3 size: 14 residues. Germline V lookup: CDR1 SGHAT, CDR2 FQNNGV.

V and J are TRBV11-2 and TRBJ2-7; a weak D match, TRBD1 (7 bases). The CDR3 runs 18 residues. Trimming took 0 bases from V and 0 from J, leaving 18 bases between them. The germline CDR1 and CDR2 sequences are SGHAT and FQNNGV. The CDR3 coding sequence is TGTGCCAGCAGCTTAGATGGTCGGAGGGGACAGCTCTCCTACGAGCAGTACTTC. It specifies CASSLDGRRGQLSYEQYF.

The genes are TRBV7-4 and TRBJ2-7, with 9 bases fitting TRBD1. The V gene end was trimmed by 11 bases and the J gene end by 1 base; junction bases not matched to a gene: 15. The CDR3 covers 16 residues. Germline values: CDR1 SGHVT, CDR2 SQSDAQ. The CDR3 sequence: CARRGGDREQSYEQYF. DNA of the CDR3: TGTGCCCGGAGGGGCGGGGACAGGGAACAGTCCTACGAGCAGTACTTC.

V is TRBV5-8 and J is TRBJ1-4, with 8 bases aligning to TRBD1. The V gene end was trimmed by 3 bases and the J gene end by 8 bases; junction bases not matched to a gene: 9. In germline, CDR1 is SGHTS, CDR2 YDEGEE. CDR3 length: 15 amino acids. The chain's CDR3 is CASSYKDRVREKLFF. The CDR3 nucleotides read TGTGCCAGCAGCTACAAGGACAGGGTGAGAGAAAAACTGTTTTTT.